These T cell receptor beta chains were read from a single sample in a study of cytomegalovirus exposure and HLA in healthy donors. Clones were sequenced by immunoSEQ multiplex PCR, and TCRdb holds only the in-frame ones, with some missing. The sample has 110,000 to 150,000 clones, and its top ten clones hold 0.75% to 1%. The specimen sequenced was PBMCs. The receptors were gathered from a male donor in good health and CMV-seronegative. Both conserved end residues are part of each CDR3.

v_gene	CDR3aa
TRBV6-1	CASRGTGGAYEQYF
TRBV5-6	CASSPGGRETQYF
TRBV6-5	CASKSLNTEAFF
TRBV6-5	CASSYTVTAASYEQYF
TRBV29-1	CSVEGSLGGYTF
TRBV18	CASSPVQGQPSF
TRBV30	CAWIYRGGLSSYNEQFF
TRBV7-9	CASSPYRGRTYEQYF
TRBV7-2	CASSLQGITDTQYF
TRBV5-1	CASSLEGLQTFNTEAFF
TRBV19	CASSIAGGNEQYF
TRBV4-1	CASSQDGQGRNQPQHF
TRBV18	CASSLEGVVGTGMYEQYF
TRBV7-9	CASSDYSLGEVRHEQYF
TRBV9	CASSVAAGGNTEAFF
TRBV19	CASSGSRHQETQYF
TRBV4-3	CASSQMGQTNQPQHF
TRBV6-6	CASSHQVAKNIQYF
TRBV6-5	CASSTGNYEQYF
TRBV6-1	CASSPDRVYSPLHF
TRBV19	CASSIAATDHTEAFF
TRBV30	CAWTPGGSSNQPQHF
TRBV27	CASRAQGAGGYEQYF
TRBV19	CASSHRGWHQPQHF
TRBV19	CASKPVGDSSEQYF
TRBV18	CASSPPTGDEGYTF
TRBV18	CASSPGQKNTIYF
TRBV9	CASSVGGAGWDTQYF
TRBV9	CASSAVVAGGLYNEQFF
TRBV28	CASSFGGAQRMNTEAFF
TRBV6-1	CAIDRGTEAFF
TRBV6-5	CASSYLDRGTEAFF
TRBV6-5	CASRASGSGYNEQFF
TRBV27	CASSLYPGGLGNQPQHF
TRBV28	CASHGSGTGIYEQYF
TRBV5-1	CASSSGRESEKLFF
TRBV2	CASSVPGQGRDYGYTF
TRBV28	CASHYRRLNTEAFF
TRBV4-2	CASSQARTGWGQPQHF
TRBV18	CASSPGGLWTGVGYTF
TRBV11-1	CASSLRTHKTGETQYF
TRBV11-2	CASSLDGGRDGYTF
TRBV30	CAWGQNPGQPQHF
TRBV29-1	CSDSGSEAFF
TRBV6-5	CASSSVTGLGYGYTF
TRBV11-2	CASSWGSGVTEAFF
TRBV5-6	CASSPQLGVSSYEQYF
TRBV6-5	CASQGNNYGYTF
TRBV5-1	CASSFREGLNYGYTF
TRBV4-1	CASSELTGTGIYGYTF
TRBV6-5	CASSYSGTYEQYF
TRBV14	CASSQRLGMTDTQYF
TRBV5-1	CASSLEAGLAGESSFDTQYF
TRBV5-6	CASSLAGGPYEQYF
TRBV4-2	CASSQPRTGNTGELFF